These 22 T cell receptor beta chains were sequenced from one sample in a study of human T cells and chemical hapten exposure. Whole blood, unfractionated, served as the material for total RNA extraction. Each CDR3 protein gets one entry after TCRdb re-called the 5' RACE reads with MiXCR. The sample includes approximately 140,000 distinct CDR3 sequences, roughly 4.1% of them seen just once. Receptors originate from a female donor in good health.

This clonotype showed up many times. This rearrangement joins TRBV20-1 to TRBJ2-7; D gene ambiguous. Germline assignment: CDR1 DFQATT and CDR2 SNEGSKA (reference sequence). Trimming left V 3 bases short and J 9 bases short, with 6 bases between. This CDR3 is built from 9 residues. DNA for the CDR3: TGCAGTGCTAGTTGGCGGCAGTACTTC. It encodes CSASWRQYF.

This clonotype has a count of ten or more. This rearrangement joins TRBV7-2 to TRBJ2-1, with TRBD2 identical over 13 bases. This CDR3 is built from 14 residues. Germline CDR1 reads SGHTA; CDR2 reads FQGNSA. V shed 5 bases, J shed 15 bases, and the junction held 10 bases outside the gene matches. The DNA of the CDR3 is TGTGCCAGCAGCCTAGGGGGGACTAGCGGGGAGGGGTTCTTC. The encoded protein is CASSLGGTSGEGFF.

This clonotype was seen repeatedly, ten times or more. The V gene is TRBV5-1, the J gene TRBJ1-1; D uncertain. The V gene's germline CDR1 is SGHRS and CDR2 YFSETQ. V was clipped by 1 base and J by 0 bases, with 7 bases between them. The CDR3 runs 14 residues. The CDR3 nucleotides are TGCGCCAGCAGCTTGACTTCTATGAACACTGAAGCTTTCTTT. It codes for CASSLTSMNTEAFF.

This clonotype was detected ten times or more. This chain uses TRBV4-3 with TRBJ1-6; 8 bases map to TRBD1. This CDR3 spans 21 amino acids. From germline, CDR1 is LGHNA and CDR2 YSLEER. V was pared by 0 bases and J by 0 bases, with 13 bases of the junction left unmatched. The CDR3 DNA reads as TGCGCCAGCAGCCAAGATTTTGTACAGGGGGTTTTAAGCTCCTATAATTCACCCCTCCACTTT. Its protein is CASSQDFVQGVLSSYNSPLHF.

The J gene is TRBJ1-1, the V gene TRBV20-1; possibly TRBD1 for D (6 bases). The CDR3 totals 14 residues. Trimming took 5 bases from V and 3 from J, leaving 16 bases between them. Germline CDR1 is DFQATT and CDR2 is SNEGSKA (reference sequence). The CDR3 DNA follows: TGCAGTGCTGGGGGTCCGGACAGCTACACTGAAGCTTTCTTT. Protein product: CSAGGPDSYTEAFF.

This clonotype was recorded many times. The V call is TRBV20-1, the J call TRBJ1-6; D ambiguous. Germline V gene sequence: CDR1 DFQATT, CDR2 SNEGSKA (reference sequence). The CDR3 consists of 12 residues. The V end was cut by 3 bases, the J end by 7 bases, with 7 bases between. The CDR3 nucleotides are TGCAGTGCTAGTCGGCAGAATTCACCCCTCCACTTT. It is translated as CSASRQNSPLHF.

The chain joins TRBV5-1 to TRBJ2-3; 11 nucleotides agree with TRBD1. J gave up 6 bases and V 4 bases, and 4 bases lay outside the gene matches. This CDR3 has 14 residues. Germline assignment: CDR1 SGHRS and CDR2 YFSETQ. The CDR3 loop reads CASSGQGAEDTQYF. The DNA for the CDR3 is TGCGCCAGCAGCGGACAGGGGGCCGAGGATACGCAGTATTTT.

This clonotype was observed at least ten times. The chain combines TRBV2 with TRBJ2-3; no definite D call. CDR3 length: 13 amino acids. CDR1 and CDR2 from the germline V gene are SNHLY and FYNNEI. Between the trimmed V and J ends, which lost 4 bases and 1 base, there was a span of 6 bases. The CDR3 protein is CASSVLRTDTQYF. The CDR3 coding sequence is TGTGCCAGCAGTGTGCTTCGCACAGATACGCAGTATTTT.

This clonotype was observed at least ten times. This chain links TRBV6-2 or TRBV6-3 with TRBJ2-5; the D is unclear. From germline, CDR1 is MNHEY and CDR2 SVGEGT. The CDR3 totals 12 residues. The V and J ends lost 8 bases and 5 bases respectively, with 12 bases between them. DNA for the CDR3: TGTGCCAGCCGAGAGAGGCTGGAGACCCAGTACTTC. This translates into CASRERLETQYF.

In its sample, this clonotype was seen many times. The V call is TRBV28, the J call TRBJ2-7; tentatively, D is TRBD2 (6 bases). The germline V gene has CDR1 MDHEN and CDR2 SYDVKM. Deletions cut 8 bases from V and 2 bases from J, with 16 bases between. The CDR3 sequence is 14 residues long. The CDR3 sequence: CASSTGGITYEQYF. The CDR3 DNA follows: TGTGCCAGCTCCACCGGGGGTATCACCTACGAGCAGTACTTC. Filled out from reference TRBV28 and TRBJ2-7, the complete variable domain reads DVKVTQSSRYLVKRTGEKVFLECVQDMDHENMFWYRQDPGLGLRLIYFSYDVKMKEKGDIPEGYSVSREKKERFSLILESASTNQTSMYLCASSTGGITYEQYFGPGTRLTVT.

Turning to this clonotype: One base away lies a much larger clone, so this may be a sequencing read error. The chain carries TRBV27 and TRBJ2-7; tentatively, D is TRBD1 (6 bases). V lost 5 bases and J lost 6, with 14 bases in between. The germline CDR1 and CDR2 sequences are MNHEY and SMNVEV (reference sequence). The length of the CDR3 is 13 residues. CDR3 region: CASSQLVGGEQYF. In DNA form, the CDR3 reads TGTGCCAGCAGTCAACTAGTAGGGGGCGAGCAGTACTTC.

This clonotype appeared many times. This chain uses TRBV30 with TRBJ2-3, with TRBD1 identical over 9 bases. The CDR3 extends over 14 amino acids. V lost 3 bases, J lost 11 bases, and 12 bases stayed unmatched. CDR1 and CDR2 from the germline V gene are GTSNPN and SVGIG (reference sequence). The CDR3 loop reads CAWRPRDREIGQYF. CDR3 sequence (DNA): TGTGCCTGGAGACCCAGGGACAGGGAGATTGGGCAGTATTTT.

The V gene is TRBV5-1, the J gene TRBJ1-2; D remains ambiguous. Germline CDR1 SGHRS, CDR2 YFSETQ. CDR3 length: 17 residues. The V gene lost 0 bases and the J gene lost 0 bases, with 15 bases spanning the gap. CDR3 region: CASSLESAANSNYGYTF. The CDR3 nucleotides read TGCGCCAGCAGCTTGGAGTCTGCCGCGAATTCTAACTATGGCTACACCTTC.

This clonotype was counted between two and nine times. This chain links TRBV6-2 or TRBV6-3 with TRBJ1-5, with 10 bases fitting TRBD1. CDR1 MNHEY and CDR2 SVGEGT come from the germline V gene. Trimming removed 8 bases from V and 3 bases from J; junction bases left unmatched: 7. CDR3 size: 15 residues. This chain's CDR3 is CASGPTGGLNQPQHF. The CDR3 DNA sequence: TGTGCCAGCGGTCCGACAGGGGGCCTCAATCAGCCCCAGCATTTT.

The sample holds many counts of this clonotype. The chain carries TRBV20-1 and TRBJ1-1, with a tentative D call TRBD1 (6 bases). The CDR3 contains 18 residues. The germline V gene encodes CDR1 DFQATT and CDR2 SNEGSKA (reference sequence). V was cut by 3 bases and J by 1 base, with 24 bases left in between. The CDR3 DNA sequence: TGCAGTGCTAGTAGATCGGGTTTGGTTGGGGGGCGGAACACTGAAGCTTTCTTT. Protein sequence: CSASRSGLVGGRNTEAFF.

This clonotype was seen more than once but under ten times. The V call is TRBV7-9, the J call TRBJ2-7, with 9 bases aligning to TRBD2. CDR1 and CDR2 (germline): SEHNR, FQNEAQ (reference sequence). The ends lost 7 bases at V and 4 bases at J; junction bases unmatched: 2. CDR3 length: 12 residues. This chain's CDR3 is CASTSGNYEQYF. CDR3 DNA sequence: TGTGCCAGCACTAGCGGGAATTACGAGCAGTACTTC.

At least ten counts were recorded for this clonotype. The V and J genes are TRBV6-6 and TRBJ2-7; D possibly matches TRBD1 or TRBD2 (5 bases each). Trimming took off 6 bases at V and 2 bases at J, with 14 bases between the two ends. The length of the CDR3 is 14 residues. Germline V CDR1 and CDR2: MNHNY, SVGAGI (reference sequence). CDR3 residues: CASSQNRDPYEQYF. As DNA, the CDR3 is TGTGCCAGCAGCCAAAACCGGGACCCCTACGAGCAGTACTTC.

This clonotype was picked up many times. In DNA form, the CDR3 reads TGCAGTGCCACCGCGGGGGGGGCTGGAGATACGCAGTATTTT. This sequence encodes CSATAGGAGDTQYF. The chain carries TRBV20-1 and TRBJ2-3; 9 bases match TRBD2. Germline V lookup: CDR1 DFQATT, CDR2 SNEGSKA (reference sequence). V trimming: 6 bases; J trimming: 5 bases; junction bases outside the gene matches: 9. The CDR3 extends over 14 amino acids.

There are many counts of this clonotype. J is TRBJ2-3 and V is TRBV28; 9 bases map to TRBD1. Germline-derived CDR1 and CDR2 are MDHEN and SYDVKM. J was trimmed by 1 base and V by 5 bases; bases with no gene match: 4. The CDR3 runs to 15 residues. The CDR3, as DNA: TGTGCCAGCAGTGTGACAGGGGGAGGCACAGATACGCAGTATTTT. Translating it yields CASSVTGGGTDTQYF. Full variable domain (rest looked up from reference TRBV28 and TRBJ2-3): DVKVTQSSRYLVKRTGEKVFLECVQDMDHENMFWYRQDPGLGLRLIYFSYDVKMKEKGDIPEGYSVSREKKERFSLILESASTNQTSMYLCASSVTGGGTDTQYFGPGTRLTVL.

This clonotype was seen repeatedly, ten times or more. V gene TRBV2 combines with J gene TRBJ2-3; 9 bases agree with TRBD1. Germline V CDR1 and CDR2: SNHLY, FYNNEI. The CDR3 is 14 residues long. After removal of 5 bases from V and 1 base from J, the junction contained 1 base not matched to a gene. As DNA, the CDR3 is TGTGCCAGCAGTTGGACAGGGGGCACAGATACGCAGTATTTT. Its protein is CASSWTGGTDTQYF.

This clonotype was counted at least ten times. The gene calls are TRBV7-2 and TRBJ2-3, with D maybe TRBD2 (6 bases). Germline V gene data show CDR1 as SGHTA and CDR2 as FQGNSA. V shed 3 bases and J shed 2 bases, with 15 bases lying between them. This CDR3 has 16 residues. The CDR3 sequence: CASSFGAGSNTDTQYF. The CDR3 DNA reads as TGTGCCAGCAGCTTCGGAGCGGGCTCGAACACAGATACGCAGTATTTT.

There are a few counts of this clonotype. The chain employs TRBV5-1 and TRBJ2-3, with 7 bases identical to TRBD2. Germline V lookup: CDR1 SGHRS, CDR2 YFSETQ. CDR3 length: 16 residues. Germline trimming cut 2 bases from V and 5 bases from J; bases unmatched to any gene: 11. The chain's CDR3 is CASSFPSLRGGDTQYF. In DNA form, the CDR3 reads TGCGCCAGCAGCTTCCCCTCCTTGCGCGGGGGAGATACGCAGTATTTT.